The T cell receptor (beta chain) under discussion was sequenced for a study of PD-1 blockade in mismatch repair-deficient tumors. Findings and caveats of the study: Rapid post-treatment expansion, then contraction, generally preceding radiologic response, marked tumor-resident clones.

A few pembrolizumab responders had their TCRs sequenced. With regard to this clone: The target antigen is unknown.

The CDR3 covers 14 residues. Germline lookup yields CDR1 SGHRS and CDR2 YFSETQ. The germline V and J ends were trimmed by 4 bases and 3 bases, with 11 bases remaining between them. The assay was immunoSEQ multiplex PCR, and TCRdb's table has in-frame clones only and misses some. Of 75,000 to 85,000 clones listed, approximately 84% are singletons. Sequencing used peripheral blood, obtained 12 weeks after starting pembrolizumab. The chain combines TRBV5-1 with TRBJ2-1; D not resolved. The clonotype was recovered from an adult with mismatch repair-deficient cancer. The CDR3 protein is CASSDGGLYNEQFF. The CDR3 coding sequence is TGCGCCAGCAGCGACGGCGGCCTCTACAATGAGCAGTTCTTC.